The clone carrying this T cell receptor (beta chain) was recorded a few times. Its antigen is unknown. This entry is derived from a study of vaccination effects on CD4 cells after COVID-19. Method: immunoSEQ multiplex PCR; TCRdb's copy keeps in-frame clones and lacks some. The profile shows 70,000 or so clones, 65% to 75% of them singletons. After expansion with viral peptide pools in the ViraFEST assay, antigen-specific CD4+ T cells were sequenced. Culture proceeded for about ten days, and CD4+ T cells were then isolated. PCR showed that the person got SARS-CoV-2 infection at some point between March and December 2020. Around 2.2 million PBMC per well received 9 to 10 IU/ml IL-2 and around 9.8 ug/ml peptides in culture. HIV-1 Nef peptide pool stimulation served as negative control. Cultures received IL-2 medium that replaced half the medium on days 3 and 7. This CDR3 has 16 amino acids. Germline lookup yields CDR1 LGHDT and CDR2 YNNKEL (reference sequence). Trimming cost V 3 bases and J 5 bases; bases outside gene matches: 6.

The J gene is TRBJ2-5, the V gene TRBV3-1 (or the pseudogene TRBV3-2), with TRBD2 identical over 13 bases. The receptor comes from a human donor who had a prior SARS-CoV-2 infection. The input for sequencing was CD4+ T cells from PBMCs cultured with HIV peptides, taken before COVID-19 vaccination. Subset meaning: HIV-1 Nef peptide pool negative control/reference culture. The CDR3 here is CASSHGLAGAGETQYF. In nucleotides, the CDR3 is TGTGCCAGCAGCCACGGACTAGCGGGAGCCGGTGAGACCCAGTACTTC.